This T cell receptor beta chain was captured by sequencing in a study of blood T cells in healthy people across ages. For the second PCR, which ran for roughly 6 to 12 cycles, a sample-barcoded 5' primer and a J-beta primer mix were used. From the 5' RACE reads, TCRdb called clonotypes with MiXCR, one entry per CDR3 protein. Of more than 1,400,000 distinct CDR3 sequences listed, roughly 40% are singletons. This clonotype has at least ten counts. Trimming removed 0 bases from V and 3 bases from J, with 6 bases in between. The CDR3 is made up of 13 amino acids. Germline lookup yields CDR1 MGHRA and CDR2 YSYEKL.

The TCR originated in a woman aged 18-29 years in good health. Sequences were obtained from blood. V is TRBV4-1 and J is TRBJ2-7, with D possibly called TRBD1 or TRBD2 (5 bases each). The chain's CDR3 is CASSQDGGYEQYF. The CDR3, as DNA: TGCGCCAGCAGCCAAGATGGGGGCTACGAGCAGTACTTC.